Listed below are T cell receptor beta chains from one sample, sequenced in a study of T cell responses to AZD1222 COVID-19 vaccine. Data came from immunoSEQ multiplex PCR; TCRdb stores just in-frame clones and leaves some out. The sample lists 210,000 or so clones; around 94% were seen once. The source was peripheral blood, collected 28 days after the second dose of the MenACWY control vaccine. The source is an adult who received the MenACWY meningococcal vaccine as a control. The CDR3 runs from the conserved cysteine through the conserved F or W. D genes are given only for firm matches. Only some rows state a clone size, as once, few, many or a class for expanded clones.

clone_size	v_call	d_call	j_call	cdr3_aa	cdr3_nt
NA	TRBV4-2	NA	TRBJ1-2	CASSQTGPRGYTF	TGTGCCAGCAGCCAAACAGGGCCTAGGGGCTACACCTTC
NA	TRBV29-1	NA	TRBJ2-1	CSVDPTGMYNEQFF	TGCAGCGTTGACCCCACGGGGATGTACAATGAGCAGTTCTTC
NA	TRBV6-6	NA	TRBJ2-1	CASRILVTNEQFF	TGTGCCAGCAGGATACTCGTAACGAATGAGCAGTTCTTC
once	TRBV27	NA	TRBJ1-2	CASGKVRNNYGYTF	TGTGCCAGCGGGAAAGTCAGAAATAACTATGGCTACACCTTC
few	TRBV7-9	TRBD1	TRBJ1-2	CASSREQGEGYTF	TGTGCCAGCAGCCGAGAACAGGGGGAAGGCTACACCTTC
NA	TRBV7-2	NA	TRBJ1-5	CASSPGGWNSNQPQHF	TGTGCCAGCAGCCCCGGAGGTTGGAATAGCAATCAGCCCCAGCATTTT
NA	TRBV6-2/TRBV6-3	NA	TRBJ1-5	CASSYSAGFRNQPQHF	TGTGCCAGCAGTTACTCTGCCGGTTTTCGCAATCAGCCCCAGCATTTT
NA	TRBV3-1/TRBV3-2	NA	TRBJ2-7	CASSQEEGVSAYEQYF	TGTGCCAGCAGCCAAGAGGAGGGGGTTTCCGCCTACGAGCAGTACTTC
NA	TRBV5-1	NA	TRBJ1-1	CASSFSGGGSREAFF	TGCGCCAGCAGCTTTTCTGGGGGCGGATCCCGTGAAGCTTTCTTT
once	TRBV5-4	NA	TRBJ2-3	CASSEQGWDTQYF	TGTGCCAGCAGCGAACAGGGTTGGGATACGCAGTATTTT
NA	TRBV28	NA	TRBJ1-2	CASSLLGLVGYTF	TGTGCCAGCAGTTTATTGGGGTTGGTGGGCTACACCTTC
NA	TRBV27	TRBD1	TRBJ2-7	CASSLGRGSNEQYF	TGTGCCAGCAGTTTGGGCAGGGGGTCAAACGAGCAGTACTTC
NA	TRBV12-3/TRBV12-4	NA	TRBJ2-7	CASSFRGQGGYF	TGTGCCAGCAGTTTTCGGGGGCAGGGAGGGTACTTC
NA	TRBV18	TRBD2	TRBJ2-7	CASSPLVARAGGAYEQYF	TGTGCCAGCTCACCATTGGTCGCTAGAGCGGGAGGCGCCTACGAGCAGTACTTC
NA	TRBV13	NA	TRBJ2-7	CASSLRGMTYF	TGTGCCAGCAGCTTAAGGGGGATGACGTACTTC
NA	TRBV5-1	TRBD2	TRBJ2-1	CASSYSGQLNEQFF	TGCGCCAGCAGCTATAGCGGGCAATTAAATGAGCAGTTCTTC
NA	TRBV2	NA	TRBJ2-2	CASSGVNTGELFF	TGTGCCAGCAGTGGGGTGAACACCGGGGAGCTGTTTTTT
NA	TRBV3-1/TRBV3-2	TRBD1	TRBJ2-7	CASSQGTGEFTYEQYF	TGTGCCAGCAGCCAAGGGACAGGGGAGTTTACCTACGAGCAGTACTTC
NA	TRBV5-1	NA	TRBJ1-2	CASSPDSLGYGYTF	TGCGCCAGCAGCCCGGACAGCTTGGGCTATGGCTACACCTTC
once	TRBV7-8	TRBD1	TRBJ1-1	CASSLKSRDSLNTEAFF	TGTGCCAGCAGCTTAAAGTCCCGGGACAGCTTGAACACTGAAGCTTTCTTT
NA	TRBV5-5	NA	TRBJ1-5	CASSPGGGNQPQHF	TGTGCCAGCAGCCCGGGGGGGGGCAATCAGCCCCAGCATTTT
NA	TRBV3-1/TRBV3-2	TRBD1	TRBJ2-3	CASSQGQGFRHTQYF	TGTGCCAGCAGCCAGGGACAGGGGTTTCGACATACGCAGTATTTT
NA	TRBV9	NA	TRBJ2-2	CASSSRTANTGELFF	TGTGCCAGCAGCTCCCGGACAGCGAACACCGGGGAGCTGTTTTTT
NA	TRBV4-3	NA	TRBJ2-7	CASSQDRDKYYEQYF	TGCGCCAGCAGCCAAGATCGGGACAAATACTACGAGCAGTACTTC
NA	TRBV5-1	NA	TRBJ2-7	CASSLRETGEQYF	TGCGCCAGCAGCTTACGGGAGACTGGCGAGCAGTACTTC
NA	TRBV7-9	NA	TRBJ2-3	CASSATADTQYF	TGTGCCAGCAGCGCCACGGCGGATACGCAGTATTTT
NA	TRBV2	TRBD2	TRBJ2-3	CASTLGLAGDHSTDTQYF	TGTGCCAGCACCCTGGGACTAGCGGGGGACCATAGCACAGATACGCAGTATTTT
NA	TRBV7-8	TRBD2	TRBJ2-1	CASRGTSGSSSYNEQFF	TGTGCCAGCAGGGGGACTAGCGGGTCAAGCTCCTACAATGAGCAGTTCTTC
NA	TRBV11-1	NA	TRBJ2-2	CASSLEAANTGELFF	TGTGCCAGCAGCTTAGAGGCAGCGAACACCGGGGAGCTGTTTTTT
NA	TRBV11-2	TRBD1	TRBJ1-1	CASSFTGTANTEAFF	TGTGCCAGCAGCTTTACCGGGACAGCGAACACTGAAGCTTTCTTT
NA	TRBV7-3	TRBD1	TRBJ2-7	CASSSKDRIITYEQYF	TGTGCCAGCAGCTCAAAGGACAGGATTATTACCTACGAGCAGTACTTC
NA	TRBV28	TRBD2	TRBJ2-5	CASSFLQLAGGPRETQYF	TGTGCCAGCAGCTTCCTACAGCTAGCGGGAGGGCCGAGGGAGACCCAGTACTTC
NA	TRBV6-5	NA	TRBJ1-1	CASSYPLGGGNTEAFF	TGTGCCAGCAGTTACCCCCTTGGGGGGGGGAACACTGAAGCTTTCTTT
NA	TRBV5-6	NA	TRBJ1-6	CASKPAGFDWPLHF	TGTGCCAGCAAGCCAGCAGGGTTTGATTGGCCCCTCCACTTT
many	TRBV4-2	TRBD2	TRBJ2-7	CASSPRVAGEKNEQYF	TGTGCCAGCAGCCCACGGGTGGCGGGAGAAAAGAACGAGCAGTACTTC
NA	TRBV18	TRBD1	TRBJ2-1	CASSQGQPSYNEQFF	TGTGCCAGCTCACAGGGACAGCCGTCCTACAATGAGCAGTTCTTC
NA	TRBV5-1	NA	TRBJ1-3	CASSLAGYGNTIYF	TGCGCCAGCAGCTTGGCAGGGTATGGAAACACCATATATTTT
NA	TRBV5-1	NA	TRBJ2-7	CASSPRDRSYEQYF	TGCGCCAGCAGCCCCCGGGACCGCTCCTACGAGCAGTACTTC
NA	TRBV19	NA	TRBJ1-1	CASSMVKGNTEAFF	TGTGCCAGTAGTATGGTAAAGGGGAACACTGAAGCTTTCTTT
NA	TRBV6-1	TRBD2	TRBJ2-3	CASSETGTSGYTTQYF	TGTGCCAGCAGTGAAACCGGGACTAGCGGGTATACTACGCAGTATTTT
NA	TRBV10-3	TRBD1	TRBJ2-7	CAMAGTVEHYEQYF	TGTGCCATGGCCGGGACAGTCGAGCACTACGAGCAGTACTTC
NA	TRBV6-5	TRBD2	TRBJ2-1	CASSLGLAGDEQFF	TGTGCCAGCAGTTTGGGACTAGCGGGGGACGAGCAGTTCTTC